This TCR beta chain was obtained from a study of beta chain features in type 1 diabetes. Study-level results: Within the patient group, naive, central memory and Treg TCRB repertoires appeared more similar to each other than within healthy donors. Type 1 diabetes patients showed a moderate but significant shortening of TCRB CDR3s in all four CD4+ subsets.

The CDR3 runs to 17 residues. The germline gives CDR1 MNHEY, CDR2 SMNVEV (reference sequence). The junction had 10 bases not matched to a gene; V was cut back by 5 bases and J by 0 bases. This clone appeared once. Its antigen is unidentified. Sequenced material consisted of expressed TCRB transcripts (all of the isolated RNA was reverse transcribed). Using immunoSEQ multiplex PCR, the repertoire was profiled, and TCRdb retains in-frame clones only, with some absent. Among more than 300,000 clones listed, about 10% were seen once. Sequencing was performed on central memory CD4+ T cells from blood. This receptor was identified in a young man with type 1 diabetes. The rearrangement joins TRBV27 to TRBJ1-3, with 7 positions matching TRBD1. The CDR3 DNA is TGTGCCAGCAGTCTACGAGGGACAGCATACTCTGGAAACACCATATATTTT. Its translation is CASSLRGTAYSGNTIYF.